This T cell receptor (beta chain) derives from a study of CD8+ T cells in alopecia areata. Reverse transcription of extracted RNA yielded cDNA, which provided the sequencing template. This table comes from immunoSEQ multiplex PCR, and its TCRdb copy is limited to in-frame clones, with some not included. The data show approximately 99,000 clones, under 60% seen once. Study-level findings and limits: Sequences from scalp samples also cover resident alphabeta T cells of normal skin. Relative to normal scalp, lesional scalp, especially alopecia totalis/universalis, showed higher clonality. Patients showed less clear TCR sequence sharing than mice, possibly partly because of HLA diversity.

Germline lookup yields CDR1 MNHEY and CDR2 SMNVEV (reference sequence). The V end lost 5 bases, the J end lost 2 bases, and 8 bases lay between the germline ends. The CDR3 covers 13 residues. Researchers took lesional scalp punch biopsies and peripheral blood from people who were alopecia areata patients. This clone was observed once. Its antigen is not identified. The genes are TRBV27 and TRBJ2-3, with a weak D call TRBD2 (5 bases). Sequencing input: NKG2D-low CD8+ T cells sorted from blood. This receptor was taken from a human donor with alopecia areata. CDR3 protein: CASSTEATDTQYF. The CDR3 bases are TGTGCCAGCAGTACGGAGGCCACAGATACGCAGTATTTT.